The text below deals with one TCR beta chain. Its antigen is not identified. It was negative isolation that provided the CD8+ and CD4+ T cells, whereas TEMRA cells were enriched by FACS. Trimming cost V 4 bases and J 6 bases; bases outside gene matches: 3. Germline assignment: CDR1 LGHNA and CDR2 YSLEER. The CDR3 sequence is 14 residues long. This specimen comes from a study of CD8 T cells in Susac syndrome. General study findings and limits: The study's TCR sequencing and HLA analysis covered a relatively small number of individuals, and the study acknowledged this.

It was with random hexamers that roughly 0.5 to 1 ug RNA was reverse transcribed. It was immunoSEQ multiplex PCR that amplified TCR beta CDR3 across 54 Vbeta and 13 Jbeta. TCRdb called the immunoSEQ multiplex PCR reads again in MiXCR, with one record for every CDR3 protein. The sample shows about 140,000 distinct CDR3 sequences, 94% of them seen only once. The sequence came from a human donor in good health. The chain joins TRBV4-3 to TRBJ2-7; 13 nucleotides align to TRBD2. Sequencing was carried out using CD8+ T cells from PBMCs. The CDR3 sequence: CASSPLAGGLEQYF. The CDR3, as DNA: TGCGCCAGCAGCCCACTAGCGGGAGGGCTCGAGCAGTACTTC.